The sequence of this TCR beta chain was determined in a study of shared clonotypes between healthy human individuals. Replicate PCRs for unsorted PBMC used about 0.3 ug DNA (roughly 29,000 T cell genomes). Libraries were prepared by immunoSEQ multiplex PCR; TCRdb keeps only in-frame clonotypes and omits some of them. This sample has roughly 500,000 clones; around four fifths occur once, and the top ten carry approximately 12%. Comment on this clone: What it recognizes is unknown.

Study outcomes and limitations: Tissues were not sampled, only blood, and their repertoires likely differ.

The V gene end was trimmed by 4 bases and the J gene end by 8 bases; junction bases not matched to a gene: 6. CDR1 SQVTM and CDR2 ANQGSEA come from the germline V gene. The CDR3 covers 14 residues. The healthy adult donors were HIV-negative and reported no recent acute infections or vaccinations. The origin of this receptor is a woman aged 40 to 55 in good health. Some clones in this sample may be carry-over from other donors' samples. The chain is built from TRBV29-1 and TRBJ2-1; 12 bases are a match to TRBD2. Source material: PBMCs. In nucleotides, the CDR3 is TGCAGCGTTGGGCTAGCGGGAGGGATAGATGAGCAGTTCTTC. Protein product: CSVGLAGGIDEQFF.